The next 21 T cell receptor beta chains were all read from a single sample in a study of blood T cell repertoires in COVID-19. Clones were read by immunoSEQ multiplex PCR, and TCRdb kept only the in-frame ones, dropping some. Among roughly 340,000 clones, around 91% were seen once, and the ten largest hold roughly 3.3%. Sequencing input: peripheral blood. All receptors derive from a woman aged 18 to 35 who had recovered from COVID-19.

The gene calls are TRBV10-3 and TRBJ1-1; 7 nucleotides match TRBD1. There are 13 residues in the CDR3. Germline V gene lookup returns CDR1 ENHRY and CDR2 SYGVKD. With 10 bases clipped from V and 4 bases from J, the junction kept 9 bases outside the gene matches. CDR3 coding DNA: TGTGCCAGCGAGACAGGGAGGTTCACTGAAGCTTTCTTT. Its translation is CASETGRFTEAFF.

V is TRBV27 and J is TRBJ1-6, with D hard to call. Between the trimmed V and J ends, which lost 3 bases and 9 bases, there was a span of 15 bases. Germline CDR1 is MNHEY and CDR2 is SMNVEV (reference sequence). The CDR3 runs 15 residues. This CDR3 reads CASSFTLPRLSPLHF. The CDR3 coding sequence is TGTGCCAGCAGTTTTACCCTTCCTAGGCTTTCACCCCTCCACTTT.

The CDR3 DNA sequence: TGTGCCAGCAGTTACCTAGCCAATCAGCCCCAGCATTTT. Protein sequence: CASSYLANQPQHF. This chain uses TRBV6-6 with TRBJ1-5; D unresolved. The germline V gene has CDR1 MNHNY and CDR2 SVGAGI (reference sequence). The CDR3 length is 13 residues. V lost 2 bases, J lost 3 bases, and 5 bases lay in between.

The chain employs TRBV7-9 and TRBJ2-2, with 14 bases matching TRBD2. The CDR3 contains 16 residues. V trimming: 11 bases; J trimming: 6 bases; junction bases outside the gene matches: 11. CDR1 is SEHNR and CDR2 is FQNEAQ in the germline V gene (reference sequence). The DNA for the CDR3 is TGTGCCTCTGGGGGGACTAGCGGGAGATTGGCCGGGGAGCTGTTTTTT. It yields the protein CASGGTSGRLAGELFF.

Notes on this clone: Different DNA sequences within this sample yield the same CDR3. V usage is TRBV19 and J usage is TRBJ1-6; TRBD1 matches 8 bases. J gave up 7 bases and V 1 base, and 0 bases lay outside the gene matches. The CDR3 sequence is 14 residues long. Germline V gives CDR1 LNHDA, CDR2 SQIVND (reference sequence). CDR3 residues: CASSIAGGNSPLHF. CDR3 DNA: TGTGCCAGTAGTATAGCAGGGGGCAATTCACCCCTCCACTTT.

J is TRBJ1-1 and V is TRBV10-1, with D unclear. This CDR3 contains 13 residues. Per germline, CDR1 WNHNN and CDR2 SYGVQD (reference sequence). The ends were cut back, 1 base at V and 6 bases at J, with 9 bases in the middle. CDR3 protein: CASSEYVESEAFF. The CDR3, as DNA: TGCGCCAGCAGTGAGTATGTGGAGTCTGAAGCTTTCTTT.

This clone was recorded only once. The chain has TRBV7-9 and TRBJ1-4; no firm D call. V lost 5 bases and J lost 8, with 6 bases in between. The CDR3 length is 11 residues. Germline CDR1 and CDR2: SEHNR and FQNEAQ (reference sequence). CDR3 loop: CASSAGEKLFF. The DNA for the CDR3 is TGTGCCAGCAGCGCTGGCGAAAAACTGTTTTTT.

The gene calls are TRBV11-2 and TRBJ1-2, with 8 bases lining up with TRBD1. Germline trimming cut 0 bases from V and 9 bases from J; bases unmatched to any gene: 9. This CDR3 contains 15 residues. Germline V CDR1 and CDR2: SGHAT, FQNNGV. CDR3 DNA sequence: TGTGCCAGCAGCTTAGAGCCGACAGGGGAGGTTAGCTACACCTTC. The encoded protein is CASSLEPTGEVSYTF.

The chain links TRBV5-1 to TRBJ1-2; D perhaps matches TRBD1 (6 bases). The CDR3 sequence is 14 residues long. Germline V lookup: CDR1 SGHRS, CDR2 YFSETQ. The ends were cut back, 2 bases at V and 8 bases at J, with 16 bases in the middle. In nucleotides, the CDR3 is TGCGCCAGCAGCTTAGGAACAGGGCAGGGGGGCTACACCTTC. It encodes CASSLGTGQGGYTF.

The genes are TRBV7-2 and TRBJ2-3; D unclear. Deletions cut 5 bases from V and 0 bases from J, with 12 bases between. From germline, CDR1 is SGHTA and CDR2 FQGNSA. The CDR3 has 15 residues. The chain's CDR3 is CASSQAPYSTDTQYF. The DNA for the CDR3 is TGTGCCAGCAGCCAGGCACCCTATAGCACAGATACGCAGTATTTT.

The chain carries TRBV27 and TRBJ1-1, with TRBD1 as a possible D gene (5 bases). The CDR3 extends over 16 amino acids. Trimming took off 3 bases at V and 1 base at J, with 15 bases between the two ends. Germline V gene sequence: CDR1 MNHEY, CDR2 SMNVEV (reference sequence). CDR3 nucleotide sequence: TGTGCCAGCAGTTTTGACGGACATATAAGGAACACTGAAGCTTTCTTT. The encoded protein is CASSFDGHIRNTEAFF.

This sequence joins TRBV9 and TRBJ2-7, with D unclear. V was trimmed by 1 base and J by 0 bases, leaving 8 bases between them. The CDR3 spans 14 residues. CDR1 is SGDLS, CDR2 YYNGEE, per germline. The CDR3 DNA follows: TGTGCCAGCAGCGTATCGAGGTACTCCTACGAGCAGTACGTC. Protein: CASSVSRYSYEQYV.

The chain couples TRBV11-3 to TRBJ2-2, with D tentatively TRBD2 (5 bases). Trimming took off 5 bases at V and 4 bases at J, with 17 bases between the two ends. CDR3 length equals 16 residues. Germline-derived CDR1 and CDR2 are SGHNT and YENEEA. The CDR3 bases are TGTGCCAGCAGCCATACATATACGGGGAGCACCGGGGAGCTGTTTTTT. Translating gives CASSHTYTGSTGELFF.

The chain is built from TRBV13 and TRBJ2-3, with no clear D. The CDR3 sequence is 14 residues long. V was shortened by 0 bases and J by 2 bases, with 6 bases between the two germline ends. Germline CDR1 reads PRHDT; CDR2 reads FYEKMQ (reference sequence). CDR3 coding DNA: TGTGCCAGCAGCTTAGGGGGCGACACAGATACGCAGTATTTT. This gives the protein CASSLGGDTDTQYF.

The V call is TRBV24-1, the J call TRBJ2-1, with D possibly matching TRBD2 (6 bases). V was pared by 0 bases and J by 6 bases, with 11 bases between. In germline, CDR1 is KGHDR, CDR2 SFDVKD. The CDR3 loop spans 15 amino acids. The CDR3 region has the DNA TGTGCCACCAGTGATTTGGGGCGGGAACCCAATGAGCAGTTCTTC. Its translation: CATSDLGREPNEQFF.

As to this clone: This sample also contains other DNA sequences that code for the same CDR3. The V gene is TRBV7-2, the J gene TRBJ2-5, with 12 nucleotides matching TRBD2. This CDR3 comprises 17 residues. CDR1 and CDR2 (germline): SGHTA, FQGNSA. The J segment lost 4 bases and the V segment lost 1 base, leaving 7 bases of the junction unmatched. CDR3 in DNA: TGTGCCAGCAGCTTAGGCAGACTAGCGGGAGTAGGAGAGACCCAGTACTTC. It yields the protein CASSLGRLAGVGETQYF.

This clone was detected once. This chain joins TRBV28 and TRBJ2-3, with D possibly matching TRBD2 (6 bases). Germline assignment: CDR1 MDHEN and CDR2 SYDVKM. V dropped 7 bases and J dropped 2 bases, with 13 bases sitting between them. CDR3 size: 14 residues. The CDR3 here is CASTGGPPTDTQYF. For the CDR3, the DNA is TGTGCCAGCACAGGAGGGCCCCCCACAGATACGCAGTATTTT.

DNA of the CDR3: TGTGCCAGCAGCCAAGATCTCGGGGCACAGGGGCGGGGCACAGATACGCAGTATTTT. Amino acid sequence: CASSQDLGAQGRGTDTQYF. The J gene is TRBJ2-3, the V gene TRBV3-1 (or the pseudogene TRBV3-2); 7 nucleotides line up with TRBD1. The CDR3 covers 19 residues. Germline V CDR1 and CDR2: LGHDT, YNNKEL (reference sequence). V lost 0 bases, J lost 1 base, and 13 bases stayed unmatched.

This chain uses TRBV21-1 with TRBJ1-2; the DNA was not compared with TRBD1, the D call given in the table. TRBV21-1 is given as a pseudogene. The CDR3 length is 12 residues. DNA for the CDR3: TGTGCCAGCACAGGGGCCTACTATGGCTACACCTTC. This sequence encodes CASTGAYYGYTF.

The gene calls are TRBV5-1 and TRBJ2-1; TRBD2 matches 11 bases. V gave up 3 bases and J gave up 3 bases; unmatched junction bases: 17. Germline assignment: CDR1 SGHRS and CDR2 YFSETQ. The CDR3 has 20 amino acids. The CDR3 loop is CASSYGILGLAEANYNEQFF. CDR3 bases: TGCGCCAGCAGCTACGGAATTCTGGGACTAGCGGAAGCAAACTACAATGAGCAGTTCTTC.

In its sample, this clone was seen once. V usage is TRBV7-2 and J usage is TRBJ2-1; 8 bases agree with TRBD2. The length of the CDR3 is 17 residues. J gave up 3 bases and V 4 bases, and 11 bases lay outside the gene matches. The germline CDR1 and CDR2 sequences are SGHTA and FQGNSA. CDR3 DNA sequence: TGTGCCAGCAGCTCTAGAGCCGCGGGGGGCTTCTACAATGAGCAGTTCTTC. This translates into CASSSRAAGGFYNEQFF.